Listed below are T cell receptor beta chains from one sample, sequenced in a study of CD8 T cells in Susac syndrome. Using its own MiXCR run on the immunoSEQ multiplex PCR reads, TCRdb lists one record per CDR3 protein. The data show about 19,000 distinct CDR3 sequences, approximately 96% seen once. Sequences were obtained from CD8+ T cells from PBMCs. These receptor sequences come from a human donor in good health. The CDR3 runs from the conserved cysteine through the conserved F or W. A D gene is named only where the DNA matches it firmly. Not every row has a clone size; where given, it reads once, few, many or a size class.

d_call j_call clone_size v_call cdr3_aa cdr3_nt
TRBD2 TRBJ2-1 - TRBV6-2/TRBV6-3 CASSATLAGGYNEQFF TGTGCCAGCAGCGCTACACTAGCGGGAGGGTACAATGAGCAGTTCTTC
- TRBJ1-5 - TRBV30 CAWSLPPENWGNQPQHF TGTGCCTGGAGTCTCCCCCCCGAGAACTGGGGGAATCAGCCCCAGCATTTT
TRBD1 TRBJ1-5 once TRBV12-3/TRBV12-4 CASTSYRDRDDQPQHF TGTGCCAGCACCTCGTACCGGGACAGGGATGATCAGCCCCAGCATTTT
- TRBJ2-1 - TRBV5-1 CASRLATAITNEQFF TGCGCCAGCCGCCTTGCAACAGCGATAACCAATGAGCAGTTCTTC
- TRBJ1-1 - TRBV6-5 CASSPNAGRTFF TGTGCCAGCAGTCCCAATGCAGGGAGGACTTTCTTT
- TRBJ2-5 - TRBV27 CASSPGPWGETQYF TGTGCCAGCAGTCCCGGTCCCTGGGGAGAGACCCAGTACTTC
- TRBJ2-1 once TRBV28 CASSFGPLYNEQFF TGTGCCAGCAGTTTCGGGCCGCTCTACAATGAGCAGTTCTTC
TRBD2 TRBJ2-7 - TRBV4-1 CASSQDPSGSSYEQYF TGCGCCAGCAGCCAGGACCCTAGCGGGAGCTCCTACGAGCAGTACTTC
TRBD2 TRBJ2-5 - TRBV12-3/TRBV12-4 CASLGTSGRETQYF TGTGCCAGCCTCGGGACTAGCGGGAGGGAGACCCAGTACTTC
TRBD2 TRBJ2-1 once TRBV15 CATSRDTFTSEAYNEQFF TGTGCCACCAGCAGGGATACTTTCACTAGCGAAGCCTACAATGAGCAGTTCTTC
- TRBJ1-6 - TRBV15 CATSSQADNSPLHF TGTGCCACCAGCAGTCAGGCCGATAATTCACCCCTCCACTTT
TRBD1 TRBJ2-3 - TRBV7-9 CASSLASLGTDPDTQYF TGTGCCAGCAGCTTAGCGTCCCTCGGGACAGACCCAGATACGCAGTATTTT
- TRBJ1-3 - TRBV7-8 CASSPGAFGNTIYF TGTGCCAGCAGCCCGGGGGCATTTGGAAACACCATATATTTT
- TRBJ1-2 - TRBV27 CASRYQGGYGYTF TGTGCCAGCAGGTACCAGGGTGGCTATGGCTACACCTTC
TRBD1 TRBJ2-7 - TRBV5-6 CASSLGTTGPTYEQYF TGTGCCAGCAGCTTAGGGACGACAGGGCCCACCTACGAGCAGTACTTC
TRBD2 TRBJ2-1 once TRBV12-3/TRBV12-4 CASSFWEGPYNEQFF TGTGCCAGCAGTTTTTGGGAGGGCCCCTACAATGAGCAGTTCTTC
- TRBJ2-1 - TRBV3-1 CASSPRSDGYNEQFF TGTGCCAGCAGCCCCCGATCGGACGGCTACAATGAGCAGTTCTTC
- TRBJ2-3 - TRBV12-5 CASGWAGAYEHTDTQYF TGTGCTAGTGGTTGGGCAGGGGCGTACGAGCACACAGATACGCAGTATTTT
- TRBJ1-3 - TRBV19 CASSRNSGNTIYF TGTGCCAGTAGTAGAAACTCTGGAAACACCATATATTTT
- TRBJ2-1 - TRBV19 CASSRWNKQFF TGTGCCAGTAGTAGGTGGAACAAGCAGTTCTTC
TRBD2 TRBJ2-1 - TRBV19 CASSIVPSGINNEQFF TGTGCCAGTAGTATCGTGCCCAGCGGGATAAACAATGAGCAGTTCTTC
TRBD1 TRBJ2-7 - TRBV28 CASSTQGALEYEQYF TGTGCCAGCAGCACACAGGGGGCCTTGGAATACGAGCAGTACTTC
- TRBJ2-3 - TRBV7-7 CASSLRDTDTQYF TGTGCCAGCAGCTTACGGGACACAGATACGCAGTATTTT
- TRBJ2-3 - TRBV6-6 CASIQGFTDTQYF TGTGCCAGCATCCAGGGGTTTACAGATACGCAGTATTTT
TRBD2 TRBJ2-1 - TRBV14 CASSQLGLVHYNEQFF TGTGCCAGCAGCCAGCTTGGACTAGTTCACTACAATGAGCAGTTCTTC
TRBD2 TRBJ2-5 - TRBV7-9 CASATSGVQETQYF TGTGCCAGCGCGACTAGCGGGGTCCAAGAGACCCAGTACTTC
- TRBJ2-3 - TRBV2 CASSEGGRELDTQYF TGTGCCAGCAGTGAAGGGGGGCGGGAGTTAGATACGCAGTATTTT